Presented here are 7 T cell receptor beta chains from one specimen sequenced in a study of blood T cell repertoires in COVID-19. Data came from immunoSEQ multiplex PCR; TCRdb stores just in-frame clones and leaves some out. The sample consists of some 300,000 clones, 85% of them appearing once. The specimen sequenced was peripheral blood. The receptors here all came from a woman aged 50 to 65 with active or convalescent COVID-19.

CDR3 residues: CASSRTPTGYYEQYF. The CDR3, as DNA: TGTGCCAGCAGCCGAACCCCGACAGGGTACTACGAGCAGTACTTC. The chain combines TRBV5-6 with TRBJ2-7; 7 bases line up with TRBD1. Trimming took 4 bases from V and 3 from J; bases not matched to a gene: 10. The germline V gene encodes CDR1 SGHDT and CDR2 YYEEEE. CDR3 length equals 15 residues.

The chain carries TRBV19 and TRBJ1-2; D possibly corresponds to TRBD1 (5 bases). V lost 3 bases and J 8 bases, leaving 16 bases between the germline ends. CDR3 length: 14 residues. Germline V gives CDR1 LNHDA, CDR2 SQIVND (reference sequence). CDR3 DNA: TGTGCCAGTAGTATTGGAGGGACCCCACTCGGCTACACCTTC. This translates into CASSIGGTPLGYTF.

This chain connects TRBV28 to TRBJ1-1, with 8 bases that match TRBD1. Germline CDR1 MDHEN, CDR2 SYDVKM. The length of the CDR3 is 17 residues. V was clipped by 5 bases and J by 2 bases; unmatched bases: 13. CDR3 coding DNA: TGTGCCAGCAGTACCATCTCTTGGACAGGGAGAAACACTGAAGCTTTCTTT. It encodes CASSTISWTGRNTEAFF.

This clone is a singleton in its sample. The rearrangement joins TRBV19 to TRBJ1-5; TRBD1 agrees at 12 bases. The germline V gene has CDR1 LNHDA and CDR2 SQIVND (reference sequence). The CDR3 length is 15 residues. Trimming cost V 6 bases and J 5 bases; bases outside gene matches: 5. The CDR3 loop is CASSRDRGPHQPQHF. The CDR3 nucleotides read TGTGCCAGTAGCCGGGACAGGGGGCCCCATCAGCCCCAGCATTTT.

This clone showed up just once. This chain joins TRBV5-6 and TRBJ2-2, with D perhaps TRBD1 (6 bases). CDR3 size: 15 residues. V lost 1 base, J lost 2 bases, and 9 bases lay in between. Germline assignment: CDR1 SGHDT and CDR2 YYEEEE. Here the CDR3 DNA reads TGTGCCAGCAGCTTGCAGGGGATAAACACCGGGGAGCTGTTTTTT. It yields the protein CASSLQGINTGELFF.

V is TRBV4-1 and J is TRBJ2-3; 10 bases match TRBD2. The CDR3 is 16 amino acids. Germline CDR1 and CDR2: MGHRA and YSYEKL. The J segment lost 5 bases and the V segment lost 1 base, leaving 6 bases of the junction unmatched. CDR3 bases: TGCGCCAGCAGCCAAGCGAGCGGGAGGGCCAGAGATACGCAGTATTTT. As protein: CASSQASGRARDTQYF.

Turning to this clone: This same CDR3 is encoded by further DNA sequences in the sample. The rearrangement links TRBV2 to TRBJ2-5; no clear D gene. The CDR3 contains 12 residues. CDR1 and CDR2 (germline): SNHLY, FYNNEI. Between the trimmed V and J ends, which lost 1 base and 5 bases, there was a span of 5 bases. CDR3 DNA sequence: TGTGCCAGCAGTGAAGGGCGGGAGACCCAGTACTTC. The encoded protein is CASSEGRETQYF.